A single sample gave rise to the 32 T cell receptor beta chains below, sequenced in a study of blood T cell repertoires in COVID-19. Measured with immunoSEQ multiplex PCR; TCRdb has only the in-frame clones, and not every one. This sample has a few hundred thousand clones, with almost 90% found just once. The source material was PBMCs or T cells enriched from blood (not recorded which). The origin of the receptors is a woman between 18 and 29 years old with acute COVID-19.

About this clone: Germline is not matched at one junction end, which may reflect a read error. The V and J genes are TRBV11-2 and TRBJ1-1, with D tentatively TRBD1 (5 bases). The CDR3 runs to 12 residues. In germline, CDR1 is SGHAT, CDR2 FQNNGV. Here the CDR3 DNA reads TGTGCCAGCAGCTACCCGGACACTGCAGCTTTCTTT. Its translation is CASSYPDTAAFF.

This rearrangement joins TRBV12-5 to TRBJ2-1, with D possibly being TRBD1 (6 bases). The CDR3 is 14 residues long. The V and J ends lost 3 bases and 3 bases respectively, with 9 bases between them. Germline V gene sequence: CDR1 LGHNT, CDR2 FRNRAP. The CDR3 here is CASGLGDNYNEQFF. As DNA, the CDR3 is TGTGCTAGTGGTTTAGGGGACAACTACAATGAGCAGTTCTTC.

This chain links TRBV5-1 with TRBJ1-4; D is ambiguous. The CDR3 extends over 14 amino acids. CDR1 and CDR2 from the germline V gene are SGHRS and YFSETQ. Trimming cost V 0 bases and J 5 bases, with 8 bases left between them. Written as DNA, the CDR3 is TGCGCCAGCAGCTTGGGGCTCGGGAATGAAAAACTGTTTTTT. It translates to CASSLGLGNEKLFF.

The chain carries TRBV18 and TRBJ1-5; no reliable D call. V lost 1 base to trimming and J lost 8 bases, with 9 bases between them. The CDR3 totals 13 residues. Germline CDR1 and CDR2: KGHSH and LQKENI. CDR3: CASSPLEWEPQHF. CDR3 nucleotides: TGTGCCAGCTCACCACTGGAGTGGGAGCCCCAGCATTTT.

V gene TRBV19 combines with J gene TRBJ2-1, with a possible D match to TRBD2 (5 bases). Trimming pared 9 bases from V and 7 bases from J, leaving 16 bases between. CDR3 length: 13 amino acids. Germline V gene sequence: CDR1 LNHDA, CDR2 SQIVND (reference sequence). CDR3 amino acids: CARPSPPGNEQFF. DNA of the CDR3: TGTGCCAGACCATCTCCCCCGGGGAATGAGCAGTTCTTC.

This rearrangement joins TRBV11-3 to TRBJ1-2; 7 nucleotides line up with TRBD1. CDR1 and CDR2 (germline): SGHNT, YENEEA. The CDR3 has 15 residues. J lost 5 bases, V lost 5 bases, and 11 bases had no gene match. The CDR3 bases are TGTGCCAGCAGCGGGGCCGGGACAGTGCTTTATGGCTACACCTTC. Its translation: CASSGAGTVLYGYTF.

This clone was counted between two and nine times. J is TRBJ2-1 and V is TRBV18; the match to TRBD2 covers 8 bases. Looked up from germline, CDR1 is KGHSH and CDR2 is LQKENI. Trimming took 2 bases from V and 5 from J; bases not matched to a gene: 5. The CDR3 contains 15 residues. The CDR3 reads CASSPIAGSHNEQFF. Written as DNA, the CDR3 is TGTGCCAGCTCACCAATAGCGGGGAGTCACAATGAGCAGTTCTTC.

The chain joins TRBV19 to TRBJ2-7, with D uncertain. Trimming took 5 bases from V and 1 from J, leaving 15 bases between them. Germline values: CDR1 LNHDA, CDR2 SQIVND (reference sequence). The CDR3 is 15 residues long. CDR3 residues: CASSSPEAGSYEQYF. CDR3 nucleotide sequence: TGTGCCAGTAGTTCCCCGGAAGCAGGATCCTACGAGCAGTACTTC. The entire variable domain, with the rest obtained from reference TRBV19 and TRBJ2-7, is as follows: DGGITQSPKYLFRKEGQNVTLSCEQNLNHDAMYWYRQDPGQGLRLIYYSQIVNDFQKGDIAEGYSVSREKKESFPLTVTSAQKNPTAFYLCASSSPEAGSYEQYFGPGTRLTVT.

The rearrangement links TRBV7-9 to TRBJ2-1; 7 nucleotides align to TRBD1. The CDR3 has 14 amino acids. The V and J ends lost 1 base and 8 bases, in that order; junction bases with no gene match: 5. CDR1 and CDR2 from the germline V gene are SEHNR and FQNEAQ (reference sequence). The CDR3: CASSLGQGEYEQFF. The CDR3 coding sequence is TGTGCCAGCAGCTTAGGTCAGGGGGAATATGAGCAGTTCTTC.

This clone appeared a few times. Written as DNA, the CDR3 is TGTGCCAGCAGCGGCGGACAGGGTTCAAGGGTCTCCTACGAGCAGTACTTC. Translated, it gives CASSGGQGSRVSYEQYF. V and J are TRBV11-3 and TRBJ2-7, with TRBD1 identical over 8 bases. V dropped 5 bases and J dropped 0; count of bases not matched to a gene: 12. The CDR3 sequence is 17 residues long. Germline assignment: CDR1 SGHNT and CDR2 YENEEA.

The V and J genes are TRBV21-1 and TRBJ2-4; the listed D gene, TRBD2, was not tested against the DNA. TRBV21-1 is deemed a pseudogene. CDR3 length equals 15 residues. CDR3 coding DNA: TGTGCCAGCACCGGGACTTTTTTAGCCAAAAACATTCAGTACTTC. Residues: CASTGTFLAKNIQYF.

The chain combines TRBV10-3 with TRBJ2-5; maybe TRBD1 (6 bases). The CDR3 covers 14 residues. With 0 bases removed from V and 9 bases from J, the gap between germline ends came to 14 bases. The germline CDR1 and CDR2 sequences are ENHRY and SYGVKD. The CDR3 nucleotides are TGTGCCATCAGTGAGTCGACAGGACCTCCAGCCCAGTACTTC. Residues: CAISESTGPPAQYF.

This rearrangement joins TRBV19 to TRBJ1-5; D may be TRBD1 (6 bases). This CDR3 spans 16 amino acids. V was clipped by 4 bases and J by 2 bases, with 15 bases between them. CDR1 and CDR2 from the germline V gene are LNHDA and SQIVND (reference sequence). The CDR3 reads CASSRRGGEGNQPQHF. The CDR3 region has the DNA TGTGCCAGTAGTAGGAGGGGGGGCGAGGGCAATCAGCCCCAGCATTTT.

This clone has just one count. The CDR3 sequence: CASSQVASGRGAGELFF. The CDR3 DNA follows: TGTGCCAGCAGCCAAGTGGCTAGCGGGAGAGGCGCCGGGGAGCTGTTTTTT. The gene calls are TRBV3-1 (or the pseudogene TRBV3-2) and TRBJ2-2; 10 nucleotides match TRBD2. J lost 6 bases, V lost 1 base, and 8 bases had no gene match. Germline V gene data show CDR1 as LGHDT and CDR2 as YNNKEL (reference sequence). This CDR3 contains 17 residues.

Turning to this clone: Different DNA sequences within this sample yield the same CDR3. J is TRBJ2-1 and V is TRBV3-1 (or the pseudogene TRBV3-2); TRBD2 matches 8 bases. V lost 0 bases to trimming and J lost 4 bases; unmatched junction nucleotides: 8. This CDR3 contains 17 residues. The germline CDR1 and CDR2 sequences are LGHDT and YNNKEL (reference sequence). This chain's CDR3 is CASSQESSGRTYNEQFF. The CDR3 coding sequence is TGTGCCAGCAGCCAAGAATCCAGCGGGAGAACTTACAATGAGCAGTTCTTC.

The CDR3 loop reads CSVDRTSSTDTQYF. The CDR3 nucleotides read TGCAGCGTTGACCGGACTTCTAGCACAGATACGCAGTATTTT. This chain uses TRBV29-1 with TRBJ2-3, with a tentative D call TRBD2 (5 bases). V lost 3 bases, J lost 0 bases, and 10 bases lay in between. Per the germline V gene, CDR1 is SQVTM and CDR2 is ANQGSEA. This CDR3 spans 14 amino acids.

The chain uses TRBV24-1 and TRBJ2-1, with 14 bases fitting TRBD2. This CDR3 region has 18 residues. J was trimmed by 4 bases and V by 2 bases; bases with no gene match: 6. Germline lookup yields CDR1 KGHDR and CDR2 SFDVKD. CDR3 in amino acids: CATSDSFRLAGGYNEQFF. As DNA, the CDR3 is TGTGCCACCAGTGATTCCTTCCGACTAGCGGGGGGGTACAATGAGCAGTTCTTC.

V usage is TRBV7-9 and J usage is TRBJ2-5; 8 bases agree with TRBD2. Per germline, CDR1 SEHNR and CDR2 FQNEAQ (reference sequence). The CDR3 contains 14 residues. With V trimmed by 5 bases and J by 5 bases, 7 bases remained unmatched. The CDR3 loop reads CASSRGGARETQYF. The CDR3 DNA reads as TGTGCCAGCAGCCGGGGGGGAGCCAGGGAGACCCAGTACTTC. The full variable domain, rest sourced from reference TRBV7-9 and TRBJ2-5, is DTGVSQNPRHKITKRGQNVTFRCDPISEHNRLYWYRQTLGQGPEFLTYFQNEAQLEKSRLLSDRFSAERPKGSFSTLEIQRTEQGDSAMYLCASSRGGARETQYFGPGTRLLVL.

This clone was detected a few times. Written as DNA, the CDR3 is TGTGCCACCAGTGATTTGTTCGGGAGGGACACCGGGGAGCTGTTTTTT. This codes for CATSDLFGRDTGELFF. This sequence joins TRBV24-1 and TRBJ2-2, with 8 bases fitting TRBD2. The CDR3 spans 16 residues. The V gene end was trimmed by 0 bases and the J gene end by 3 bases; junction bases not matched to a gene: 2. Germline V gene sequence: CDR1 KGHDR, CDR2 SFDVKD.

This clone was detected once. This sequence joins TRBV19 and TRBJ2-5, with D tentatively TRBD1 (6 bases). The CDR3 is 15 amino acids. V dropped 0 bases and J dropped 1 base, with 9 bases sitting between them. The germline V gene has CDR1 LNHDA and CDR2 SQIVND (reference sequence). The DNA of the CDR3 is TGTGCCAGTAGTATAGAAAGGGGGATCCAAGAGACCCAGTACTTC. It translates to CASSIERGIQETQYF.

The V gene is TRBV6-1, the J gene TRBJ2-7; maybe TRBD2 (5 bases). Trimming pared 2 bases from V and 3 bases from J, leaving 11 bases between. Germline V gene data show CDR1 as MNHNS and CDR2 as SASEGT. The CDR3 consists of 14 residues. This chain's CDR3 is CASSEFGGHYEQYF. In DNA, the CDR3 is TGTGCCAGCAGTGAATTCGGCGGGCACTACGAGCAGTACTTC.

This chain connects TRBV28 to TRBJ2-5, with D possibly being TRBD1 (5 bases). The germline V and J ends were trimmed by 9 bases and 1 base, with 9 bases remaining between them. This CDR3 spans 12 amino acids. The V gene's germline CDR1 is MDHEN and CDR2 SYDVKM. CDR3 region: CASSGFQETQYF. CDR3 bases: TGTGCCAGTTCAGGGTTCCAAGAGACCCAGTACTTC.

The table lists this clone with many counts. The rearrangement uses TRBV28 and TRBJ1-2; D is unclear. The CDR3 length is 12 residues. The ends were cut back, 5 bases at V and 4 bases at J, with 8 bases in the middle. Germline loops: CDR1 MDHEN, CDR2 SYDVKM. The CDR3 DNA reads TGTGCCAGCAGTCTAGACCTCTATGGCTACACCTTC. It codes for CASSLDLYGYTF.

The chain combines TRBV5-1 with TRBJ2-5; D may be TRBD2 (5 bases). V lost 1 base to trimming and J lost 4 bases, with 14 bases between them. This CDR3 region has 15 residues. Germline V CDR1 and CDR2: SGHRS, YFSETQ. The CDR3 coding sequence is TGCGCCAGCAGCTTGCCGGGAACCAACGGAGAGACCCAGTACTTC. This codes for CASSLPGTNGETQYF.

This clone was detected once. The chain links TRBV29-1 to TRBJ1-1; 7 bases match TRBD1. The junction had 8 bases not matched to a gene; V was cut back by 4 bases and J by 0 bases. The CDR3 is made up of 15 amino acids. CDR1 SQVTM and CDR2 ANQGSEA come from the germline V gene. CDR3 DNA: TGCAGCGTTGCATCCGGGACAGCCCTGAACACTGAAGCTTTCTTT. This translates into CSVASGTALNTEAFF.

In its sample, this clone was seen once. This chain uses TRBV19 with TRBJ2-1, with 7 bases identical to TRBD1. CDR3 size: 14 residues. The V gene's germline CDR1 is LNHDA and CDR2 SQIVND (reference sequence). V trimming: 1 base; J trimming: 5 bases; junction bases outside the gene matches: 2. CDR3 nucleotides: TGTGCCAGTAGTATAGCGCAGGGGGACAATGAGCAGTTCTTC. This encodes CASSIAQGDNEQFF.

The J gene is TRBJ2-6, the V gene TRBV30; 10 nucleotides line up with TRBD2. V dropped 2 bases and J dropped 2; count of bases not matched to a gene: 3. Looked up from germline, CDR1 is GTSNPN and CDR2 is SVGIG (reference sequence). This CDR3 is 16 amino acids long. In DNA form, the CDR3 reads TGTGCCTGGAGTAGCGGGAGGGTACCTGGGGCCAACGTCCTGACTTTC. Residues: CAWSSGRVPGANVLTF.

As for this clone: The sample holds other DNA sequences that translate to the same CDR3. The CDR3 loop reads CASSPGQGYEQYF. The CDR3 DNA reads TGTGCCAGCAGTCCTGGACAGGGCTACGAGCAGTACTTC. This chain connects TRBV28 to TRBJ2-7, with TRBD1 identical over 8 bases. V shed 5 bases and J 3 bases; nucleotides not matched to a gene: 3. This CDR3 region has 13 residues. From germline, CDR1 is MDHEN and CDR2 SYDVKM.

Only one count was recorded for this clone. The chain employs TRBV10-1 and TRBJ1-1, with 7 positions matching TRBD1. Trimming at V came to 6 bases and at J to 5 bases, leaving 9 bases not matched to a gene. CDR1 and CDR2 (germline): WNHNN, SYGVQD (reference sequence). The CDR3 runs to 14 residues. The CDR3 bases are TGCGCCAGCAGCACCGACAGGGTGAGAACTGAAGCTTTCTTT. Protein sequence: CASSTDRVRTEAFF.

The chain uses TRBV29-1 and TRBJ2-5; 9 bases agree with TRBD1. With 7 bases clipped from V and 5 bases from J, the junction kept 11 bases outside the gene matches. CDR3 length equals 14 residues. CDR1 and CDR2 (germline): SQVTM, ANQGSEA. The CDR3 coding sequence is TGCAGCGCCATCCGGGACAGGGCCCGGGAGACCCAGTACTTC. Encoded protein: CSAIRDRARETQYF.

The J gene is TRBJ2-2, the V gene TRBV5-1; TRBD1 might be the D (5 bases). The CDR3 sequence is 17 residues long. The V and J ends lost 2 bases and 7 bases respectively, with 21 bases between them. Germline CDR1 is SGHRS and CDR2 is YFSETQ. This CDR3 is CASSFVPGTGFRGELFF. The CDR3 nucleotides are TGCGCCAGCAGCTTTGTTCCAGGAACAGGATTCCGCGGGGAGCTGTTTTTT.

This clone was recorded once. The V and J genes are TRBV7-2 and TRBJ2-1; D is perhaps TRBD2 (5 bases). The CDR3 runs to 16 residues. CDR1 is SGHTA, CDR2 FQGNSA, per germline. V shed 5 bases and J shed 0 bases, with 14 bases lying between them. The CDR3 spells CASSPSGSYSYNEQFF. The DNA for the CDR3 is TGTGCCAGCAGCCCTAGTGGGAGCTACTCCTACAATGAGCAGTTCTTC.